This T cell receptor beta chain was retrieved from a study of cytomegalovirus exposure and HLA in healthy donors. Points from the study as a whole: The study put 150 or so TCR beta chains on its list as cytomegalovirus-associated. Fewer N-insertions than the roughly 650-donor mean were reportedly shown by an Asian-associated ancestry cluster in a later analysis. Excluded were some V segments that proved indistinguishable, including TRBV6-2 and TRBV6-3.

These donors counted as nominally healthy when sampled, but unrecorded immune exposures were likely. PCR primers comprised 60 Vbeta and 13 Jbeta primers. Sequencing used immunoSEQ multiplex PCR; TCRdb keeps in-frame clones, though not all of them. The data contain about 160,000 clones, around 80% of them singletons. For this clone: Its specificity is not known.

Germline V gene lookup returns CDR1 SGHRS and CDR2 YFSETQ. Trimming cost V 3 bases and J 0 bases; bases outside gene matches: 6. The CDR3 contains 18 residues. Input material: PBMCs. This rearrangement joins TRBV5-1 to TRBJ2-7; 16 bases are shared with TRBD2. This TCR was recovered from a man aged 40-49 years in good health and CMV-seronegative. The CDR3 region is CASSSGLAGGPSSYEQYF. Written as DNA, the CDR3 is TGCGCCAGCAGCTCGGGACTAGCGGGAGGGCCCAGCTCCTACGAGCAGTACTTC.